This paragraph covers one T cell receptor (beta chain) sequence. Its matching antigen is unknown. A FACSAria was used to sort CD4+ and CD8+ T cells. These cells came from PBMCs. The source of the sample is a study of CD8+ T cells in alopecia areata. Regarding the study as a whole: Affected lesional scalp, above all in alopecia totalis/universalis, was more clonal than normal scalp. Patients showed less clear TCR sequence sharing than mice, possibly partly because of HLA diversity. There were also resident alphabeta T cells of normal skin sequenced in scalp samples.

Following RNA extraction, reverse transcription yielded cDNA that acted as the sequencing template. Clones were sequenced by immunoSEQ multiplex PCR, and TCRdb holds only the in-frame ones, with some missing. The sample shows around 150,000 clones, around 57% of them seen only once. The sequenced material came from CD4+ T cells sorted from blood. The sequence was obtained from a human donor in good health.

CDR3 in amino acids: CAWSVGTSGINEQFF. The CDR3 DNA sequence: TGTGCCTGGAGTGTAGGGACTAGCGGGATAAATGAGCAGTTCTTC. This rearrangement joins TRBV30 to TRBJ2-1, with TRBD2 matching 13 bases. Germline CDR1 and CDR2: GTSNPN and SVGIG (reference sequence). The CDR3 totals 15 residues. V gave up 0 bases and J gave up 7 bases; unmatched junction bases: 3.